A selection of T cell receptor beta chains follows, all from one sample in a study of T cell responses to AZD1222 COVID-19 vaccine. Profiling relied on immunoSEQ multiplex PCR, and the TCRdb table lists in-frame clones only, not all of them. The sample contains some 96,000 clones, roughly 89% of which appear only once. The sample here was peripheral blood, taken on day 0 of AZD1222 vaccination. The receptor source for this set is an adult in good health. Both conserved end residues are part of each CDR3. D genes are given only for firm matches. For some rows the clone size is stated as once, few or many, or as a class when expanded; others skip it.

V	J	D	size	DNA	CDR3
TRBV7-8	TRBJ1-6	-	few	TGTGCCAGCAGCTTAGGGCAGCAGAATTCACCCCTCCACTTT	CASSLGQQNSPLHF
TRBV10-3	TRBJ2-2	TRBD2	-	TGTGCCATCACTTCCGGGACTAGCGGGGGCCTCACCGGGGAGCTGTTTTTT	CAITSGTSGGLTGELFF
TRBV6-5	TRBJ2-1	-	-	TGTGCCAGCAGTCGTAGCCCCAGCCTGAATGAGCAGTTCTTC	CASSRSPSLNEQFF
TRBV18	TRBJ1-2	TRBD1	-	TGTGCCAGCTCACGGCGACAGGGGATCTCCAACTATGGCTACACCTTC	CASSRRQGISNYGYTF
TRBV5-1	TRBJ1-2	TRBD1	-	TGCGCCAGCAGCCCCGGGACAGGGGGGCCTAACTATGGCTACACCTTC	CASSPGTGGPNYGYTF
TRBV2	TRBJ2-7	-	-	TGTGCCAGCAGCGCGTCATGGAGAGTTGCCTACGAGCAGTACTTC	CASSASWRVAYEQYF
TRBV5-1	TRBJ1-1	-	-	TGCGCCAGCAGCTTTACAGGGCCTAACACTGAAGCTTTCTTT	CASSFTGPNTEAFF
TRBV20-1	TRBJ2-5	-	once	TGCAGTGCCAGGAACCAAGAGACCCAGTACTTC	CSARNQETQYF
TRBV29-1	TRBJ1-2	-	-	TGCAGCGCCGGGGGACGGGCTAACTATGGCTACACCTTC	CSAGGRANYGYTF
TRBV27	TRBJ1-5	-	-	TGTGCCAGCAGTTTCGCTGGGAATCAGCCCCAGCATTTT	CASSFAGNQPQHF
TRBV6-5	TRBJ2-3	-	-	TGTGCCAGCAGACCGGACAACACAGATACGCAGTATTTT	CASRPDNTDTQYF
TRBV11-3	TRBJ1-2	TRBD1	-	TGTGCCAGCAGCCCTTTTGGACAGGGGGATTATGGCTACACCTTC	CASSPFGQGDYGYTF
TRBV7-2	TRBJ2-7	TRBD2	-	TGTGCCAGCAGCCCGGCGGCGGGGGAGTCCTACGAGCAGTACTTC	CASSPAAGESYEQYF
TRBV5-1	TRBJ1-2	TRBD1	-	TGCGCCAGCAGCTTGCGGCCCGGGACAGCCTATGGCTACACCTTC	CASSLRPGTAYGYTF
TRBV12-5	TRBJ1-1	-	once	TGTGCTAGTGGTTTGGTACCGCCGGGAGGGAACACTGAAGCTTTCTTT	CASGLVPPGGNTEAFF
TRBV6-5	TRBJ1-3	-	-	TGTGCCAGCAGTACAAACATTGGAAACACCATATATTTT	CASSTNIGNTIYF
TRBV9	TRBJ2-2	TRBD1	-	TGTGCCAGCAGCGCGGGACAGGGGGTTTACACCGGGGAGCTGTTTTTT	CASSAGQGVYTGELFF
TRBV7-6	TRBJ2-7	TRBD1	few	TGTGCCAGCAGCTTACAGACAGGGGGCAGCGAGCAGTACTTC	CASSLQTGGSEQYF
TRBV2	TRBJ1-1	-	-	TGTGCCAGCAGAGGGACACACACTGAAGCTTTCTTT	CASRGTHTEAFF
TRBV5-1	TRBJ1-1	-	-	TGCGCCAGCAGCTCCCAGACAGGAACGGTGGCTTCTGAAGCTTTCTTT	CASSSQTGTVASEAFF
TRBV18	TRBJ1-5	-	-	TGTGCCAGCTCACCCACGGCAGGTTTCAATCAGCCCCAGCATTTT	CASSPTAGFNQPQHF
TRBV20-1	TRBJ1-1	-	-	TGCAGTGCTAGTGAAAGGGGCACTGAAGCTTTCTTT	CSASERGTEAFF
TRBV18	TRBJ1-2	-	once	TGTGCCAGCTCACCAGGCGACAGCTCCTATGGCTACACCTTC	CASSPGDSSYGYTF
TRBV3-1/TRBV3-2	TRBJ1-3	-	-	TGTGCCAGCAGCCCTGGGGGAGGGTCGGACACCATATATTTT	CASSPGGGSDTIYF
TRBV3-1/TRBV3-2	TRBJ2-7	-	-	TGTGCCAGCAGCCAAGATACGACGCCGGGGGAGCAGTACTTC	CASSQDTTPGEQYF
TRBV7-2	TRBJ1-5	-	-	TGTGCCAGCAGCTTAGCGCCGGCGGGGAGCAATCAGCCCCAGCATTTT	CASSLAPAGSNQPQHF
TRBV18	TRBJ1-1	-	once	TGTGCCAGCTCACTATTCCGGGGCTTGGACACTGAAGCTTTCTTT	CASSLFRGLDTEAFF
TRBV27	TRBJ1-1	-	-	TGTGCCAGCAGTTCATCTAGGAACACTGAAGCTTTCTTT	CASSSSRNTEAFF
TRBV5-1	TRBJ2-1	-	-	TGCGCCAGCAGACACCAGACTAATGAGCAGTTCTTC	CASRHQTNEQFF
TRBV7-3	TRBJ2-7	TRBD1	-	TGTGCCAGCAGCCCCACAGGGGGGTACCACGAGCAGTACTTC	CASSPTGGYHEQYF
TRBV3-1/TRBV3-2	TRBJ2-3	TRBD2	-	TGTGCCAGCAGCCAACCCGGGGGACTAGCGGGGGCCCAGTATTTT	CASSQPGGLAGAQYF
TRBV6-5	TRBJ2-5	-	once	TGTGCCAGCACCCGGATGGGGGGGGGCTTAGAGACCCAGTACTTC	CASTRMGGGLETQYF
TRBV2	TRBJ2-2	-	-	TGTGCCAGCAAGGCCCGGGGGACTGTCGACACCGGGGAGCTGTTTTTT	CASKARGTVDTGELFF
TRBV11-2	TRBJ2-7	TRBD2	-	TGTGCCAGCAGCTCAGGACTAGCGGCCTACGAGCAGTACTTC	CASSSGLAAYEQYF
TRBV6-5	TRBJ2-7	TRBD1	-	TGTGCCAGCAGTTACCGGGACAGGGGCCAATACGAGCAGTACTTC	CASSYRDRGQYEQYF
TRBV27	TRBJ2-7	-	medium-sized	TGTGCCAGCAGTTTGGGCAACTCCTACGAGCAGTACTTC	CASSLGNSYEQYF
TRBV4-1	TRBJ2-1	-	few	TGCGCCAGCAGCCAAGTTCTGGTTAGGGGGAGTGAGTACAATGAGCAGTTCTTC	CASSQVLVRGSEYNEQFF
TRBV5-1	TRBJ2-6	TRBD1	once	TGCGCCAGCAGCTCCGACAGGGCTGGGGCCAACGTCCTGACTTTC	CASSSDRAGANVLTF
TRBV5-5	TRBJ2-2	TRBD2	-	TGTGCCAGCAGCTTGAGATCTAGCGGGAGTGCCGGGGAGCTGTTTTTT	CASSLRSSGSAGELFF
TRBV19	TRBJ2-7	-	-	TGTGCCAGTAGTATAGGGGGACTGCCGATAACCTACGAGCAGTACTTC	CASSIGGLPITYEQYF
TRBV5-1	TRBJ1-1	-	once	TGCGCCAGCAGCTTGGAGGGAGGGAGGGGGACTGAAGCTTTCTTT	CASSLEGGRGTEAFF
TRBV6-4	TRBJ1-2	TRBD1	-	TGTGCCAGCAGGGCCAGGACAGGGGATGGCTACACCTTC	CASRARTGDGYTF
TRBV5-1	TRBJ2-1	-	-	TGCGCCAGCAGCTCGACTAACTCCTACAATGAGCAGTTCTTC	CASSSTNSYNEQFF
TRBV24-1	TRBJ2-2	-	-	TGTGCCACCAGTGCGAGGGGGGCCGGGGAGCTGTTTTTT	CATSARGAGELFF
TRBV5-1	TRBJ2-2	-	once	TGCGCCAGCAGCTCCCAGGCAAAGGCCGGGGAGCTGTTTTTT	CASSSQAKAGELFF
TRBV5-4	TRBJ2-3	TRBD2	once	TGTGCCAGCAGCATCCGAGCGGGGGGCCAGTATTTT	CASSIRAGGQYF
TRBV27	TRBJ1-2	-	-	TGTGCCAGCAGTTTATCAGGGGGGGTTGCATATGGCTACACCTTC	CASSLSGGVAYGYTF
TRBV6-5	TRBJ1-4	-	-	TGTGCCAGCAGTTACGACAGTAATGAAAAACTGTTTTTT	CASSYDSNEKLFF
TRBV5-1	TRBJ2-3	-	-	TGCGCCAGCAGCTTGGGACTCATAGGGGGTCCAGATACGCAGTATTTT	CASSLGLIGGPDTQYF
TRBV10-3	TRBJ2-3	-	once	TGTGCCATCACTTCCAGTCGGGAGACGGATACGCAGTATTTT	CAITSSRETDTQYF
TRBV11-3	TRBJ1-1	-	-	TGTGCCAGCAGCAATCCACCGGGAGGGGACACTGAAGCTTTCTTT	CASSNPPGGDTEAFF
TRBV4-3	TRBJ1-1	-	once	TGCGCCAGCAGCCAAAGTAGAGGGGTCACTGAAGCTTTCTTT	CASSQSRGVTEAFF
TRBV7-9	TRBJ1-1	-	-	TGTGCCAGCAGCCACATGAACACTGAAGCTTTCTTT	CASSHMNTEAFF
TRBV7-9	TRBJ1-1	-	-	TGTGCCAGCAGCCTTGGGGTGTCGGTGGGAGCTTTCTTT	CASSLGVSVGAFF
TRBV4-1	TRBJ1-1	-	-	TGCGCCAGCAGCCAAGATGGGGACGGGGTCCCTACGAACACTGAAGCTTTCTTT	CASSQDGDGVPTNTEAFF
TRBV6-5	TRBJ2-7	-	-	TGTGCCAGCAGTTACGCATCGGTCCGGCCCTACGAGCAGTACTTC	CASSYASVRPYEQYF
TRBV15	TRBJ1-3	-	-	TGTGCCACCAGCAGATCTGTCTCTGGAAACACCATATATTTT	CATSRSVSGNTIYF
TRBV5-3	TRBJ1-2	-	once	TGTGCCAGAAGCTCCGGGGCCGACGAAGGGGGCTACACCTTC	CARSSGADEGGYTF
TRBV15	TRBJ1-2	-	-	TGTGCCACCAGCAGGGGGGGCTTAAGTCATGGCTACACCTTC	CATSRGGLSHGYTF